These T cell receptor beta chains were read from a single sample in a study of Graves' ophthalmopathy and Graves' hyperthyroidism. A single record per CDR3 protein comes from TCRdb applying MiXCR to the multiplex PCR reads. The data contain under 60,000 distinct CDR3 sequences, less than 65% of them singletons. Sequencing input: peripheral blood. The receptor set was obtained from an adult woman with Graves' ophthalmopathy. The CDR3 runs from the conserved cysteine through the conserved F or W. D genes are given only for firm matches. Part of the rows lack a size; the others show once, few, many or a class for expanded clones.

TRBD1	TRBJ1-5	many	TRBV20-1	TGCAGTGTCTCAAGACCGCGCGGACAGGGGGATCAGCCCCAGCATTTT	CSVSRPRGQGDQPQHF
NA	TRBJ2-5	few	TRBV20-1	TGCAGTGCCATAAGACGGGCAGAACAATCGAAGACCCAGTACTTC	CSAIRRAEQSKTQYF
NA	TRBJ1-4	many	TRBV4-3	TGCGCCAGCAGCCAAGATGGGACAACTAATGAAAAACTGTTTTTT	CASSQDGTTNEKLFF
NA	TRBJ1-1	NA	TRBV5-4	TGTGCCAGCAGCCCCGTTTCCGGGCTGGACAATGAAGCTGTCTTT	CASSPVSGLDNEAVF
NA	TRBJ2-1	many	TRBV19	TGTGCCAGTAGTATAGCGGCTTTGGGGGGAGGCTACAATGAGCAGTTCTTC	CASSIAALGGGYNEQFF
TRBD1	TRBJ2-1	NA	TRBV11-2	TGTGCCAGCAGTATGACAGGGTCAATGAATGAGCAGTTCTTC	CASSMTGSMNEQFF
NA	TRBJ1-4	NA	TRBV20-1	TGCAGTGCTTTAGGTCCGGGGAACGATGAAAAACTGTTTTTT	CSALGPGNDEKLFF
TRBD1	TRBJ2-5	many	TRBV30	TGTGCCTGGAGTCCCCGAGGGAATGGGGACAGGTACTTC	CAWSPRGNGDRYF
NA	TRBJ1-3	NA	TRBV19	TGTGCCAGTAGTATAGTCGCCGTCGGGAACACCATATATTTT	CASSIVAVGNTIYF
TRBD1	TRBJ2-2	NA	TRBV2	TGTGCCAGTAGTGAAGACAGGGGGAACACCGGGGAGCTGTTTTTT	CASSEDRGNTGELFF
NA	TRBJ1-1	many	TRBV9	TGTGCCAGCAGCGTAACGACGGACACTGAAGCTTTCTTT	CASSVTTDTEAFF
NA	TRBJ2-2	many	TRBV10-3	TGTGCCATCAGTGAGTCTGGGATAGACACCGGGGAGCTGTTTTTT	CAISESGIDTGELFF
TRBD2	TRBJ2-1	many	TRBV11-2	TGTGCCAGCAGCTTACAGGGACTAGCGAACAATGAGCAGTTCTTC	CASSLQGLANNEQFF
TRBD1	TRBJ1-6	NA	TRBV20-1	TGCAGTGCGCGACCAGGGGGCGCTTTTAATTCACCCCTCCACTTT	CSARPGGAFNSPLHF
TRBD1	TRBJ2-7	NA	TRBV29-1	TGCAGCGCCAGGGACAGGGGAGGGTCAGGCGAGCAGTACTTC	CSARDRGGSGEQYF
TRBD2	TRBJ2-7	few	TRBV27	TGTGCCAGCAGTTTATATGGAGGTACGGGCGGGAGCTCCTACGAGCAGTACTTC	CASSLYGGTGGSSYEQYF
NA	TRBJ2-5	once	TRBV9	TGTGCCAGCAGCGTAGGGACTACTCTCGAGACCCAGTACTTC	CASSVGTTLETQYF
TRBD2	TRBJ2-5	many	TRBV15	TGTGCCACCAGCAGAGATATAGGAGCAGCGGGGGAGACCCAGTACTTC	CATSRDIGAAGETQYF
TRBD2	TRBJ2-1	many	TRBV29-1	TGCAGCGTGCCCGGGACTAGCGCGAGCTCCTACAATGAGCAGTTCTTC	CSVPGTSASSYNEQFF
NA	TRBJ2-5	NA	TRBV15	TGTGCCACCAGCAGAGGCGGGTTCGGCCAACAAGAGACCCAGTACTTC	CATSRGGFGQQETQYF
NA	TRBJ2-5	NA	TRBV5-4	TGTGCCAGCAGCTTGGCCGGGGCAGGACAAGAGACCCAGTACTTC	CASSLAGAGQETQYF
TRBD2	TRBJ2-7	many	TRBV5-8	TGTGCCAGCAGCTTGGGAGGGAGGGGAGCCTACGAGCAGTACTTC	CASSLGGRGAYEQYF
NA	TRBJ1-5	NA	TRBV20-1	TGCAGTGGGGAGGGAACGGGTAGCAATCAGCCCCAGCATTTT	CSGEGTGSNQPQHF
NA	TRBJ1-4	NA	TRBV7-2	TGTGCCAGCAGTCGAGAAAGGATGGAAAAACTGTTTTTT	CASSRERMEKLFF
NA	TRBJ2-5	NA	TRBV9	TGTGCCAGCAAACGGGGGAGTTATGAGACCCAGTACTTC	CASKRGSYETQYF
TRBD1	TRBJ2-7	many	TRBV20-1	TGCAGTGCTAGTGGGGGACAGGGGGTAGGCTACGAGCAGTACTTC	CSASGGQGVGYEQYF
NA	TRBJ1-5	NA	TRBV5-1	TGTGCCAGCATGTGTAGCAATCAGCCCCAGCATTTT	CASMCSNQPQHF
NA	TRBJ1-1	once	TRBV24-1	TGTGCCACCAGTGATTCGGGGTCAACTGAAGCTTTCTTT	CATSDSGSTEAFF
TRBD1	TRBJ2-5	medium-sized	TRBV20-1	TGCAGTGCTTTCCTCGACAGGGAAGAGACCCAGTACTTC	CSAFLDREETQYF
TRBD1	TRBJ2-2	many	TRBV11-3	TGTGCCAGCAGCTGGACAGGGGGCCGCACCGGGGAGCTGTTTTTT	CASSWTGGRTGELFF
TRBD2	TRBJ2-7	many	TRBV5-4	TGTGCCAGCAGCCTGAGCGGGACTAGCGGGAGAAGGGAGCAGTACTTC	CASSLSGTSGRREQYF
NA	TRBJ2-1	few	TRBV20-1	TGCAGTGCTAGAGATCGAGGGGACGCAGTGTTGCAGTTCTTC	CSARDRGDAVLQFF
NA	TRBJ1-2	NA	TRBV29-1	TGCAGCGTTGAACTCGGGGGCGCGGGCGGCTACACCTTC	CSVELGGAGGYTF
TRBD1	TRBJ2-5	NA	TRBV20-1	TGCAGTGCTGCTCAGGGGGAGTCGGAGACCCAGTACTTC	CSAAQGESETQYF
TRBD1	TRBJ1-1	NA	TRBV15	TGTGCCACCAGCAGGGGACAGGGGGCTTTCTTT	CATSRGQGAFF
NA	TRBJ1-2	NA	TRBV7-3	TGTGCCAGCAGCCCAAACGGAGGGGACTATGGCTACACCTTC	CASSPNGGDYGYTF
NA	TRBJ1-1	NA	TRBV20-1	TGCAGTGCAGGTCTCAGGGACCGTGAAGCTTTCTTT	CSAGLRDREAFF
TRBD1	TRBJ2-1	NA	TRBV20-1	TGCAGTGCTAGGCATACAGGGGACCAACGGAATGAGCAGTTCTTC	CSARHTGDQRNEQFF
TRBD2	TRBJ2-1	many	TRBV20-1	TGCAGTGCTAGAGATTCGGGACTATACAATGAGCAGTTCTTC	CSARDSGLYNEQFF
TRBD1	TRBJ2-2	many	TRBV12-3/TRBV12-4	TGTGCCAGCAGTCCCCCCGGGACAGGGGACGGGGAGCTGTTTTTT	CASSPPGTGDGELFF
TRBD1	TRBJ1-1	NA	TRBV7-8	TGTGCCAGCAGCTTGGACAGGGATGGTGAAGCTTTCTTT	CASSLDRDGEAFF
NA	TRBJ2-6	many	TRBV6-6	TGTGCCAGCAGTTCCTCCTATCAGTCCTCTGGGGCCAACGTCCTGACTTTC	CASSSSYQSSGANVLTF
NA	TRBJ2-3	NA	TRBV2	TGTGCCAGCACCTCGGATGACACAACAGATACGCAGTATTTT	CASTSDDTTDTQYF
TRBD2	TRBJ2-7	NA	TRBV7-2	TGTGCCTGCAGCACCGGGACTAGCGGGAGGAGTACCGGGGAGCAGTACTTC	CACSTGTSGRSTGEQYF
TRBD2	TRBJ2-7	many	TRBV5-1	TGCGCCAGCAGCTTGCCTAGCGGGAGTATCTACGAGCAGTACTTC	CASSLPSGSIYEQYF
NA	TRBJ2-7	many	TRBV3-1	TGTGCCAGCATGGACAGCGGAGCGGACGAGCAGTACTTC	CASMDSGADEQYF
NA	TRBJ1-1	many	TRBV7-3	TGTGCCAGCAGCTTACAGATGAACACTGAAGCTTTCTTT	CASSLQMNTEAFF
TRBD1	TRBJ1-2	NA	TRBV7-3	TGTGCCAGTAGCTTGACAGGGACGAGCGGCTACACCTTC	CASSLTGTSGYTF
NA	TRBJ1-5	NA	TRBV20-1	TGCAGTGCTAGGGGGGATAGGGCTGGGTACCAGCCCCAGCATTTT	CSARGDRAGYQPQHF
TRBD2	TRBJ2-5	NA	TRBV28	TGTGCCAGCAGCTCCGCCCTAATGCAACAAACGTGGCGGGAGGGTTGGGAGACCCAGTACTTC	CASSSALMQQTWREGWETQYF
TRBD2	TRBJ2-7	NA	TRBV15	TGTGCCACCAGCAGCATAGCGGGAGAGGACGAGCAGTACTTC	CATSSIAGEDEQYF
TRBD2	TRBJ2-2	many	TRBV20-1	TGCAGTGCTAGAGAACTAGCGGGGACCGGGGAGCTGTTTTTT	CSARELAGTGELFF
NA	TRBJ2-5	many	TRBV6-5	TGTGCCAGCAGTTACGGACTAGGGGGCAGCCAAGAGACCCAGTACTTC	CASSYGLGGSQETQYF
NA	TRBJ2-2	many	TRBV14	TGTGCCAGCAGCCGAGGGGGGCGCGGCACCGGGGAGCTGTTTTTT	CASSRGGRGTGELFF
NA	TRBJ2-3	few	TRBV7-8	TGTGCCAGCAGCTTAGCGGGAACCCTCAATGAGCAGTATTTT	CASSLAGTLNEQYF
TRBD2	TRBJ2-1	NA	TRBV20-1	TGCAGTGCTGCCCCCGGACTAGCGGGAGGGAAACCAGATACGCAGTTCTTC	CSAAPGLAGGKPDTQFF
NA	TRBJ2-1	many	TRBV6-5	TGTGCCAGCAGCTGGAGGGCGGGAAAAGAGCAGTTCTTC	CASSWRAGKEQFF